The TCR beta chain described here comes from a study of cytomegalovirus exposure and HLA in healthy donors. For the study at large: Sequencing of 150 million to 200 million T cells in an earlier analysis found around 120 million unique TCR beta sequences. The study placed around 80% of its 398 genotyped donors in the Caucasian-associated ancestry cluster.

A note on this clone: Its target is unknown.

Overall study findings and caveats: Researchers had no immune exposure information except CMV serostatus available. In vitro checks showed that a few CMV-associated chains really do target CMV antigens.

The PCR employed 60 Vbeta primers together with 13 Jbeta primers. The method was immunoSEQ multiplex PCR; TCRdb's version includes in-frame clones alone and lacks a portion of them. The table shows roughly 160,000 clones, with approximately 79% occurring only once. This receptor was taken from a man aged 35-49 years in good health and CMV-seronegative. The sequencing input was PBMCs.

The chain's CDR3 is CASSQDISGSVLAYEQYF. The DNA for the CDR3 is TGCGCCAGCAGCCAAGATATAAGCGGGTCCGTGTTGGCCTACGAGCAGTACTTC. The chain employs TRBV4-1 and TRBJ2-7; D may be TRBD2 (6 bases). Germline CDR1 and CDR2: MGHRA and YSYEKL. The length of the CDR3 is 18 residues. The V and J ends lost 0 bases and 2 bases respectively, with 20 bases between them.